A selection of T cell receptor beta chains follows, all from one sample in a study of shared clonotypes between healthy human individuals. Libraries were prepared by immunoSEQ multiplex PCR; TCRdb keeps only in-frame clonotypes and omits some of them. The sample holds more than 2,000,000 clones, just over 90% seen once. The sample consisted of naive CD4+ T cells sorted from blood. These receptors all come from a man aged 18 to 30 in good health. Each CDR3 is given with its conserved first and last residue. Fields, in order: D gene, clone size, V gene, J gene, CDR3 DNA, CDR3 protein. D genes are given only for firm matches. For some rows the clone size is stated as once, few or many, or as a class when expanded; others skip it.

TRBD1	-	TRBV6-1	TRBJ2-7	TGTGCCAGCAGTGAAGCAGGGACAGGGTTTTACGAGCAGTACTTC	CASSEAGTGFYEQYF
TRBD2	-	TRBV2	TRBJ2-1	TGTGCCAGCAGTCTGGGACTAGCGGTTAGTGAGCAGTTCTTC	CASSLGLAVSEQFF
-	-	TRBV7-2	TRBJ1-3	TGTGCCAGCAGCGTCTCGGGCAACTCTGGAAACACCATATATTTT	CASSVSGNSGNTIYF
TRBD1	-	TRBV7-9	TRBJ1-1	TGTGCCAGCAGCGCCCAGACAGGGGCGGACACTGAAGCTTTCTTT	CASSAQTGADTEAFF
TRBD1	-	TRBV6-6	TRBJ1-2	TGTGCCAGCAGTTACTCGCTAGGGACAGACTATGGCTACACCTTC	CASSYSLGTDYGYTF
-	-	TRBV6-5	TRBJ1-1	TGTGCCAGCAGTTACTCGGACCGGAACACTGAAGCTTTCTTT	CASSYSDRNTEAFF
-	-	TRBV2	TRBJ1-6	TGTGCCAACCAGACCGAGGAAAATTCACCCCTCCACTTT	CANQTEENSPLHF
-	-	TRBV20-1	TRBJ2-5	TGCAGTGCTGAGGCGCAAGAGACCCAGTACTTC	CSAEAQETQYF
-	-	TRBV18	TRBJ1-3	TGTGCCAGCTCACCACCGACGGCGGACACCATATATTTT	CASSPPTADTIYF
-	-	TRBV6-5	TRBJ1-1	TGTGCCAGCAGTTACTTGGCAGGGGTGAACGCTTTCTTT	CASSYLAGVNAFF
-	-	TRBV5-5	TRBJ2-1	TGTGCCAGCAGCTTAGGGGGACGGGGGAGCTCCTACAATGAGCAGTTCTTC	CASSLGGRGSSYNEQFF
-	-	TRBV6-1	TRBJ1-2	TGTGCCAGCAGTGGGGTCCTCTATGGCTACACCTTC	CASSGVLYGYTF
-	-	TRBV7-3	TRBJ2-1	TGTGCCAGCAGGGATTCCGGGTTCGGGGAGCAGTTCTTC	CASRDSGFGEQFF
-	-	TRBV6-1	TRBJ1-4	TGTGCCAGCAGTGAAGCGCTTCAGGGAGCGGAAAAACTGTTTTTT	CASSEALQGAEKLFF
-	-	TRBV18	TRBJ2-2	TGTGCCAGCTCACCAACAAGGCTGGACACCGGGGAGCTGTTTTTT	CASSPTRLDTGELFF
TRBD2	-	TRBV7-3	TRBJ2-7	TGTGCCAGCAGCTTGGGCGGGGGATCCTACGAGCAGTACTTC	CASSLGGGSYEQYF
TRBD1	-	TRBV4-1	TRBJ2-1	TGCGCCAGCAGCCAAGACCGGGACAGGGTCGACAATGAGCAGTTCTTC	CASSQDRDRVDNEQFF
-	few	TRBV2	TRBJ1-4	TGTGCCAGCAGTAAAGTAACTAATGAAAAACTGTTTTTT	CASSKVTNEKLFF
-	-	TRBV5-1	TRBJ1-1	TGCGCCAGCAGCGCGATCAAAAAGGCCACCACTGAAGCTTTCTTT	CASSAIKKATTEAFF
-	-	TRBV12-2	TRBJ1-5	TGTGCAAGTCGCTTAGCGAATCCGGTAGCCCAGCATTTT	CASRLANPVAQHF
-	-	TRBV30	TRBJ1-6	TGTGCCTGGAGCCAGGGTGGGACCACCAATTCACCCCTCCACTTT	CAWSQGGTTNSPLHF
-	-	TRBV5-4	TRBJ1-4	TGTGCCAGCAGCTTGGGGGGGGCTACAACTAATGAAAAACTGTTTTTT	CASSLGGATTNEKLFF
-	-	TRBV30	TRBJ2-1	TGTGCCTGGAATAGGCCCGGATATGAGCAGTTCTTC	CAWNRPGYEQFF
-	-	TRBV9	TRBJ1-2	TGTGCCAGCAGCGTAGGAGGGCGAACGAACTATGGCTACACCTTC	CASSVGGRTNYGYTF
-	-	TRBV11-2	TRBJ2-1	TGTGCCAGCAGCTCTAGGGATGAGCAGTTCTTC	CASSSRDEQFF
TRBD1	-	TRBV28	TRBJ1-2	TGTGCCACCCGGACAGGGGGCGCGTATGGCTACACCTTC	CATRTGGAYGYTF
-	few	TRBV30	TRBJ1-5	TGTGCCTGGAGTTACAGTAGCAATCAGCCCCAGCATTTT	CAWSYSSNQPQHF
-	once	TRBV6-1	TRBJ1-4	TGTGCCATCCGGACATACGCGACCGAAAAACTGTTTTTT	CAIRTYATEKLFF
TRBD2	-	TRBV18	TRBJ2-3	TGTGCCAGCTCACCATACCTTGCGGGGGGGCGCACAGATACGCAGTATTTT	CASSPYLAGGRTDTQYF
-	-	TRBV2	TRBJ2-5	TGTGCCAGCAGCGCCCAGGGTCAGGAGACCCAGTACTTC	CASSAQGQETQYF
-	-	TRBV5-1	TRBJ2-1	TGCGCCAGCAGCTTGGAAGGGGTTGGTGTCAATGAGCAGTTCTTC	CASSLEGVGVNEQFF
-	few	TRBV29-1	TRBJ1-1	TGCAGCGTTGCGGGACGGATGAACACTGAAGCTTTCTTT	CSVAGRMNTEAFF
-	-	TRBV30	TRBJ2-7	TGTGCCTGGAGCGGGAGCCCCTACGAGCAGTACTTC	CAWSGSPYEQYF
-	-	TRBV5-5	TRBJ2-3	TGTGCCAGCAGCTCTATAGACTTCCTGGCAGATACGCAGTATTTT	CASSSIDFLADTQYF
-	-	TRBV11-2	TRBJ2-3	TGTGCCAGCAGCACCCGAGTCACAGATACGCAGTATTTT	CASSTRVTDTQYF
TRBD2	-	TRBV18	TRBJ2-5	TGTGCCACCTCCCCCTGGGGGGGACAAGAGACCCAGTACTTC	CATSPWGGQETQYF
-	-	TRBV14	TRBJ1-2	TGTGCCAGCAGCGACGCAGACAGTCGAGGCTACACCTTC	CASSDADSRGYTF
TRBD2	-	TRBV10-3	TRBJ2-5	TGTGCCATCAGTGACCCTAGCGGGGGGATTAAAGAGACCCAGTACTTC	CAISDPSGGIKETQYF
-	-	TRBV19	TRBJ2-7	TGTGCCAGTAGTATATCTCGGTCGTTTCCCGACAACGAGCAGTACTTC	CASSISRSFPDNEQYF
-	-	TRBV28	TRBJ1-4	TGTGCCAGCAGTTTTTGGGCCTTTCCCGAAAAACTGTTTTTT	CASSFWAFPEKLFF
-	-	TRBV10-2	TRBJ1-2	TGCGCCAGCAGTGACATGACAGATAACTATGGCTACACCTTC	CASSDMTDNYGYTF
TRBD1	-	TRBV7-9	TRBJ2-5	TGTGCCAGCAGCTTAAGACAGGGTAGACAAGATACCCAGTACTTC	CASSLRQGRQDTQYF
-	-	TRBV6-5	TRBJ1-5	TGTGCCAGCAGCGGACGGAATCCCAATCAGCCCCAGCATTTT	CASSGRNPNQPQHF
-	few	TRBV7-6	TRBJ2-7	TGTGCCAGCAGCTTAGCGCCCGGGGGCGAGCAGTACTTC	CASSLAPGGEQYF
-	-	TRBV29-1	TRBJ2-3	TGCAGCGTTGAAGTGTCGGGGTGGGATAGCACAGATACGCAGTATTTT	CSVEVSGWDSTDTQYF
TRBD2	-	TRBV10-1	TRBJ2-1	TGCGCCAGCAGTGACCGGGGGGCGGGAGGGCCTGATGAGCAGTTCTTC	CASSDRGAGGPDEQFF
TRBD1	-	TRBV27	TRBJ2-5	TGTGCCAGCAGTTTAGGGACAGGGCGAGTGGAGACCCAGTACTTC	CASSLGTGRVETQYF
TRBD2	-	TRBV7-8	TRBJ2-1	TGTGCCAGCAGCTCGGGGACTAGCGGTTACAATGAGCAGTTCTTC	CASSSGTSGYNEQFF
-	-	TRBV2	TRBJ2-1	TGTGCCAGCTCCAGGGGATCCTACAATGAGCAGTTCTTC	CASSRGSYNEQFF
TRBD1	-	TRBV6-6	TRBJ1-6	TGTGCCAGCAGTCCCGGACAGGGCTATAATTCACCCCTCCACTTT	CASSPGQGYNSPLHF
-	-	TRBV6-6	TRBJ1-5	TGTGCCAGCAGTTACTCCGCAGGGTCCCGTCAGCCCCAGCATTTT	CASSYSAGSRQPQHF
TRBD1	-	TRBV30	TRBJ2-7	TGTGCCTGGAGTGGTTCAGGGGGTTGGTCCTTCGACGAGCAGTACTTC	CAWSGSGGWSFDEQYF
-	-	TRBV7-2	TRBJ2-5	TGTGCCAGCAGCTTTACGCAGGAGACCCAGTACTTC	CASSFTQETQYF
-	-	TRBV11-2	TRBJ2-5	TGTGCCAGCAGCTTAGGAGGGCGGGCCCAAGAGACCCAGTACTTC	CASSLGGRAQETQYF
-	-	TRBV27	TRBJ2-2	TGTGCCAGCAGTTTATCGGCAGGGGTGGTCACCGGGGAGCTGTTTTTT	CASSLSAGVVTGELFF
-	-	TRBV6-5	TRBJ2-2	TGTGCCAGCAGTTACGGCAGGGAGAGGACCGGGGAGCTGTTTTTT	CASSYGRERTGELFF
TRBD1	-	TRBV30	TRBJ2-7	TGTGCCTGGAGCCCCACAGGGGGGCCGCAGTACTTC	CAWSPTGGPQYF
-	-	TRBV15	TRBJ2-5	TGTGCCACCAGCAGAATGGGAACAGACCAAGAGACCCAGTACTTC	CATSRMGTDQETQYF
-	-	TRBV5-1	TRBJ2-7	TGCGCCAGCAGACCCCAGCCCACGGCCCACGAGCAGTACTTC	CASRPQPTAHEQYF
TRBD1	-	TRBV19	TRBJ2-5	TGTGCCAGTAGTTTCGGGACAGCTGGAGAGACCCAGTACTTC	CASSFGTAGETQYF